Listed here is a single T cell receptor (beta chain). These data belong to a study of blood T cell repertoires in COVID-19. Study overall: The United States, Italy and Spain supplied acute and convalescent COVID-19 samples. The analysed material was cDNA or gDNA that came from T cells, B-cell-depleted T cells, or PBMCs.

In the original workflow: The assay estimated nucleated cells by amplifying reference gene primers. Libraries were prepared by immunoSEQ multiplex PCR; TCRdb keeps only in-frame clonotypes and omits some of them. The D gene and trimming were derived from the DNA, and the V and J assignments and clone size from that table. Found here are fewer than 150,000 clones, over 60% of them singletons; the top ten hold approximately 5.6%. CDR1 is SGHNT, CDR2 YENEEA, per germline. Trimming cost V 4 bases and J 5 bases; bases outside gene matches: 4. There are 13 residues in the CDR3. This receptor was obtained from a man aged 70-80 years with acute or convalescent COVID-19. The chain recombines TRBV11-3 with TRBJ2-5, with TRBD1 matching 7 bases. The sequencing input was peripheral blood. The CDR3 region has the DNA TGTGCCAGCAGCTCAGGGGGAATTGAGACCCAGTACTTC. Residues: CASSSGGIETQYF.